Presented here are 21 T cell receptor beta chains from one specimen sequenced in a study of blood T cell repertoires in COVID-19. Clones were read by immunoSEQ multiplex PCR, and TCRdb kept only the in-frame ones, dropping some. The sample lists 180,000 or so clones; 70% to 85% were seen once. The sample taken for sequencing was peripheral blood. Receptors were obtained from a woman of 80 years or more with acute or convalescent COVID-19.

This clone was counted a single time. This sequence joins TRBV6-1 and TRBJ1-5; 8 bases line up with TRBD1. The CDR3 totals 18 residues. After removal of 2 bases from V and 10 bases from J, the junction contained 19 bases not matched to a gene. Germline assignment: CDR1 MNHNS and CDR2 SASEGT. CDR3: CASSEMAGGGQRNTPQHF. DNA of the CDR3: TGTGCCAGCAGTGAAATGGCAGGGGGCGGACAGCGTAATACCCCCCAGCATTTT.

This clone was recorded only once. V is TRBV7-3 and J is TRBJ2-1; 10 positions agree with TRBD2. The V gene end was trimmed by 5 bases and the J gene end by 7 bases; junction bases not matched to a gene: 11. This CDR3 region has 16 residues. Germline loops: CDR1 SGHTA, CDR2 FQGTGA. As DNA, the CDR3 is TGTGCCAGCAGCCCGAGCGGGAGGGTCGTTTCAAATGAGCAGTTCTTC. It is translated as CASSPSGRVVSNEQFF.

This clone showed up just a few times. The chain couples TRBV4-2 to TRBJ2-4; no firm D call. Germline loops: CDR1 LGHNA, CDR2 YNFKEQ. Trimming took 0 bases from V and 8 from J, leaving 14 bases between them. This CDR3 has 15 residues. The chain's CDR3 is CASSQEQLVVDIQYF. In DNA form, the CDR3 reads TGTGCCAGCAGCCAAGAGCAACTGGTCGTGGACATTCAGTACTTC.

J is TRBJ2-5 and V is TRBV7-6; TRBD2 agrees at 11 bases. Germline V CDR1 and CDR2: SGHVS, FNYEAQ. The CDR3 has 15 amino acids. V was clipped by 3 bases and J by 5 bases; unmatched bases: 5. CDR3 residues: CASSLGLAVVETQYF. In nucleotides, the CDR3 is TGTGCCAGCAGCTTGGGACTAGCGGTCGTGGAGACCCAGTACTTC.

The chain carries TRBV12-3 or TRBV12-4 and TRBJ2-1; D is ambiguous. V lost 7 bases and J lost 0, with 7 bases in between. The CDR3 contains 13 residues. The CDR3: CASTPLSYNEQFF. CDR3 bases: TGTGCCAGCACCCCCCTCTCCTACAATGAGCAGTTCTTC.

The chain carries TRBV6-5 and TRBJ1-6; TRBD1 agrees at 7 bases. Germline V gene lookup returns CDR1 MNHEY and CDR2 SVGAGI. The CDR3 is made up of 15 amino acids. Trimming at V came to 7 bases and at J to 6 bases, leaving 9 bases not matched to a gene. In DNA form, the CDR3 reads TGTGCCAGCAAGGCCGCCGACAGGGTTAATTCACCCCTCCACTTT. Translated: CASKAADRVNSPLHF.

The V and J genes are TRBV5-4 and TRBJ2-2; 9 nucleotides line up with TRBD1. Losses at the gene ends were 3 bases for V and 4 bases for J; bases not matched to a gene: 7. The CDR3 has 16 residues. CDR1 and CDR2 (germline): SGHNT, YYREEE (reference sequence). The CDR3 spells CASSSGTGKGTGELFF. The CDR3 region has the DNA TGTGCCAGCAGCTCCGGGACAGGGAAGGGCACCGGGGAGCTGTTTTTT. Full variable domain (outside the CDR3, taken from reference TRBV5-4 and TRBJ2-2): ETGVTQSPTHLIKTRGQQVTLRCSSQSGHNTVSWYQQALGQGPQFIFQYYREEENGRGNFPPRFSGLQFPNYSSELNVNALELDDSALYLCASSSGTGKGTGELFFGEGSRLTVL.

This clone was recorded only once. The chain combines TRBV5-1 with TRBJ2-5; a weak D match, TRBD2 (6 bases). This CDR3 comprises 14 residues. V lost 4 bases, J lost 7 bases, and 17 bases lay in between. Germline V lookup: CDR1 SGHRS, CDR2 YFSETQ. As DNA, the CDR3 is TGCGCCAGCAGCATAGGCCCGGAGGGAGGGACCCAGTACTTC. Amino acids: CASSIGPEGGTQYF.

CDR3 protein: CASSQVWDRNEQYF. Here the CDR3 DNA reads TGTGCCAGCAGCCAAGTGTGGGACAGAAACGAGCAGTACTTC. This rearrangement joins TRBV3-1 (or the pseudogene TRBV3-2) to TRBJ2-7; the match to TRBD1 covers 7 bases. After removal of 1 base from V and 5 bases from J, the junction contained 5 bases not matched to a gene. This CDR3 has 14 amino acids. Germline V gene data show CDR1 as LGHDT and CDR2 as YNNKEL (reference sequence).

This sequence joins TRBV11-2 and TRBJ2-3; maybe TRBD2 (6 bases). The CDR3 covers 16 residues. V was clipped by 6 bases and J by 0 bases, with 16 bases between them. Germline assignment: CDR1 SGHAT and CDR2 FQNNGV. The DNA for the CDR3 is TGTGCCAGCAGGATCTACGGGGGATCTAGCACAGATACGCAGTATTTT. It is translated as CASRIYGGSSTDTQYF.

The CDR3 DNA reads as TGTGCCAGCAGCTTAATAACCAGCTCTGGAAACACCATATATTTT. It codes for CASSLITSSGNTIYF. This chain connects TRBV7-2 to TRBJ1-3, with D unclear. The CDR3 loop spans 15 amino acids. V gave up 2 bases and J gave up 0 bases, with 8 bases separating them. CDR1 and CDR2 (germline): SGHTA, FQGNSA.

There are a few counts of this clone. This rearrangement joins TRBV7-2 to TRBJ2-2, with D unclear. This CDR3 is 15 amino acids long. Per the germline V gene, CDR1 is SGHTA and CDR2 is FQGNSA. The V end lost 0 bases, the J end lost 0 bases, and 5 bases lay between the germline ends. The CDR3 sequence is CASSLAASNTGELFF. CDR3 DNA: TGTGCCAGCAGCTTAGCGGCTTCGAACACCGGGGAGCTGTTTTTT. The entire variable domain, with the rest obtained from reference TRBV7-2 and TRBJ2-2, is as follows: GAGVSQSPSNKVTEKGKDVELRCDPISGHTALYWYRQSLGQGLEFLIYFQGNSAPDKSGLPSDRFSAERTGGSVSTLTIQRTQQEDSAVYLCASSLAASNTGELFFGEGSRLTVL.

V and J are TRBV5-1 and TRBJ2-2; D possibly corresponds to TRBD1 (5 bases). The CDR3 sequence is 17 residues long. V shed 3 bases and J shed 1 base, with 16 bases lying between them. In germline, CDR1 is SGHRS, CDR2 YFSETQ. The CDR3 nucleotides are TGCGCCAGCAGCTACGGCCGGGCAGGGCTGAACACCGGGGAGCTGTTTTTT. It specifies CASSYGRAGLNTGELFF.

CDR3 coding DNA: TGCGCCAGCAGCTTGGTAGGGACAGGGGGTCTAACGAACTATGGCTACACCTTC. Translation gives CASSLVGTGGLTNYGYTF. The rearrangement links TRBV5-1 to TRBJ1-2, with TRBD1 identical over 11 bases. V shed 0 bases and J 2 bases; nucleotides not matched to a gene: 9. There are 18 residues in the CDR3. In germline, CDR1 is SGHRS, CDR2 YFSETQ.

The rearrangement uses TRBV6-6 and TRBJ1-2; 8 bases fit TRBD1. CDR3 length: 13 amino acids. V was clipped by 8 bases and J by 7 bases; unmatched bases: 9. Germline V gene lookup returns CDR1 MNHNY and CDR2 SVGAGI (reference sequence). In DNA form, the CDR3 reads TGTGCCAGCGCTCCAGGGGGCAGTTTTGGCTACACCTTC. It encodes CASAPGGSFGYTF.

The chain recombines TRBV27 with TRBJ1-1; D perhaps matches TRBD1 (5 bases). The CDR3 has 13 residues. With 5 bases removed from V and 3 bases from J, the gap between germline ends came to 10 bases. Germline V CDR1 and CDR2: MNHEY, SMNVEV (reference sequence). The CDR3 spells CASSQGWYTEAFF. CDR3 DNA: TGTGCCAGCAGTCAGGGATGGTACACTGAAGCTTTCTTT.

This clone occurred once. The V and J genes are TRBV11-2 and TRBJ2-1; the D gene is possibly TRBD2 (7 bases). This CDR3 has 15 amino acids. The V and J ends lost 3 bases and 8 bases respectively, with 17 bases between them. CDR1 and CDR2 (germline): SGHAT, FQNNGV. For the CDR3, the DNA is TGTGCCAGCAGCTTTTCGAGGGAGGGGGTCTATGAGCAGTTCTTC. It specifies CASSFSREGVYEQFF.

This chain links TRBV10-3 with TRBJ2-5; D remains ambiguous. The germline CDR1 and CDR2 sequences are ENHRY and SYGVKD. V lost 8 bases to trimming and J lost 3 bases, with 7 bases between them. This CDR3 has 11 amino acids. The CDR3 nucleotides read TGTGCCATCGGTACAGAAGAGACCCAGTACTTC. The encoded protein is CAIGTEETQYF.

V gene TRBV9 combines with J gene TRBJ1-1; TRBD1 is a possible D gene (6 bases). The V gene lost 0 bases and the J gene lost 3 bases, with 6 bases spanning the gap. The CDR3 is made up of 13 amino acids. Germline CDR1 SGDLS, CDR2 YYNGEE. The CDR3 protein is CASSVDRDTEAFF. The CDR3 DNA reads TGTGCCAGCAGCGTAGACAGGGACACTGAAGCTTTCTTT. Filled out from reference TRBV9 and TRBJ1-1, the complete variable domain reads DSGVTQTPKHLITATGQRVTLRCSPRSGDLSVYWYQQSLDQGLQFLIQYYNGEERAKGNILERFSAQQFPDLHSELNLSSLELGDSALYFCASSVDRDTEAFFGQGTRLTVV.

V usage is TRBV4-3 and J usage is TRBJ1-4; D uncertain. V was shortened by 0 bases and J by 8 bases, with 10 bases between the two germline ends. Per the germline V gene, CDR1 is LGHNA and CDR2 is YSLEER. This CDR3 has 14 amino acids. The DNA for the CDR3 is TGCGCCAGCAGCCAAGAGACTGGAGGGGAAAAACTGTTTTTT. Amino acid sequence: CASSQETGGEKLFF.

The chain joins TRBV19 to TRBJ1-5; perhaps TRBD1 as D (6 bases). Trimming pared 10 bases from V and 3 bases from J, leaving 13 bases between. Germline V CDR1 and CDR2: LNHDA, SQIVND (reference sequence). The length of the CDR3 is 13 residues. CDR3 residues: CATNDRFNQPQHF. The CDR3 DNA reads as TGTGCCACCAACGACAGGTTCAATCAGCCCCAGCATTTT.